This T cell receptor beta chain was recorded in a study of CD8 T cells in ankylosing spondylitis. The length of the CDR3 is 16 residues. Trimming took 5 bases from V and 2 from J; bases not matched to a gene: 8. Germline lookup yields CDR1 SEHNR and CDR2 FQNEAQ (reference sequence). Making use of molecular barcodes, quantitative 5'-RACE generated TCR beta libraries. TCRdb fed the 5' RACE reads into MiXCR, producing one record per CDR3 protein. The table records 200,000 to 300,000 distinct CDR3 sequences, about 9.1% of them present only once. Many counts were recorded for this clonotype. Its antigen is not known. General study points: There was a TCR beta motif, made of several highly homologous variants, that appeared characteristic of ankylosing spondylitis blood. CD8+ cells made up the disease-linked clones, which were relatively rare in peripheral blood. Significant enrichment of disease-linked clones was reportedly seen in matched ankylosing spondylitis synovial fluid.

This receptor was identified in a male donor with ankylosing spondylitis or in good health (not recorded which). The chain recombines TRBV7-9 with TRBJ2-3, with TRBD2 matching 9 bases. Specimen: blood, either unsorted or a sorted T cell fraction (not recorded which). CDR3 sequence (DNA): TGTGCCAGCAGCCCCCGACTAGCGGCTAACACAGATACGCAGTATTTT. It is translated as CASSPRLAANTDTQYF.